Listed below are T cell receptor beta chains from one sample, sequenced in a study of T cells expressing NK-cell markers. Using the 5' RACE reads, TCRdb records one entry per CDR3 protein without DNA. The sample holds about 400,000 distinct CDR3 sequences. Sequenced: blood T cells: a sorted CD56 or NKG2C T cell subset, CD4+ or CD8+ T cells, or bulk PBMC T cells (not recorded which). These receptors originate from a woman between 50 and 59 years old in good health. The CDR3 runs from the conserved cysteine through the conserved F or W.

V	J	CDR3
TRBV12-3/TRBV12-4	TRBJ2-3	CASSSRASTDTQYF
TRBV11-3	TRBJ2-5	CASSATPGTQYF
TRBV12-3/TRBV12-4	TRBJ1-1	CASRTLQLMNTEAFF
TRBV15	TRBJ2-1	CATSYRDEQFF
TRBV7-6	TRBJ2-1	CASSLQRGEQFF
TRBV7-9	TRBJ1-1	CASRPTRGQGTTEAFF
TRBV20-1	TRBJ2-3	CSASEGFSTDTQYF
TRBV6-5	TRBJ2-7	CASSNPRQGAWAEQYF
TRBV20-1	TRBJ2-3	CSAVGLPPETDTQYF
TRBV12-3/TRBV12-4	TRBJ2-2	CASSFILDTGELFF
TRBV7-2	TRBJ2-2	CASSPASGRAELFF